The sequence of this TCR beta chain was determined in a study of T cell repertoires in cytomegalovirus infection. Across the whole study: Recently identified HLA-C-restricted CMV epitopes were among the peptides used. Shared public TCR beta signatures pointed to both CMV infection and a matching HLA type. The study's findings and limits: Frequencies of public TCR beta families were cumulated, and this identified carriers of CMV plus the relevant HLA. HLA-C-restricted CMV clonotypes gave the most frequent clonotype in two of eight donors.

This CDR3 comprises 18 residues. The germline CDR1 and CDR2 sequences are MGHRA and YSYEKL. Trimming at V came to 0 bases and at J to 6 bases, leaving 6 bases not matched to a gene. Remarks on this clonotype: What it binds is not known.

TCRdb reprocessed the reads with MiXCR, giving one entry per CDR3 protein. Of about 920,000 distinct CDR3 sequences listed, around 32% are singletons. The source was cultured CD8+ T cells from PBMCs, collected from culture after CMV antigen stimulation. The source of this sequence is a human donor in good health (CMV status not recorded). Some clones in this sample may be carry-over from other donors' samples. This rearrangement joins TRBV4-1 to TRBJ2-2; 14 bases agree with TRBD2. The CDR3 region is CASSQDPGLAGGSGELFF. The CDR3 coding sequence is TGCGCCAGCAGCCAAGATCCCGGACTAGCGGGGGGATCCGGGGAGCTGTTTTTT.